The subject of this entry is one TCR beta chain. Its antigen is as yet unknown. The source of the sample is a study of pediatric ulcerative colitis. General study findings and limits: All ulcerative colitis patients, but no controls, carried a couple of rectal clonotypes. Blood-rectal clonal overlap within each person was significantly higher in ulcerative colitis patients than controls. Acute severe colitis showed lower rectal diversity from clonal expansions. Repertoires came from total lymphocyte DNA, so rare subsets like regulatory T cells may be missed.

Germline V lookup: CDR1 GTSNPN, CDR2 SVGIG (reference sequence). CDR3 size: 15 residues. V was pared by 8 bases and J by 0 bases, with 19 bases between. Using immunoSEQ multiplex PCR, the repertoire was profiled, and TCRdb retains in-frame clones only, with some absent. The sample contains some 57,000 clones, about 87% of which appear only once. The TCR was taken from a boy younger than 18 who was a control in a study of pediatric ulcerative colitis. What was sequenced was blood. The chain is built from TRBV30 and TRBJ1-2; D ambiguous. The CDR3 loop reads CARLVRYRANYGYTF. As DNA, the CDR3 is TGTGCCCGCTTAGTACGGTACAGAGCTAACTATGGCTACACCTTC.